Presented here are 5 T cell receptor beta chains from one specimen sequenced in a study of regulatory T cells in long-lasting Graves disease. The time point denotes: newly diagnosed GD, antithyroid drugs for less than 3 months. The TCR library was prepared using RNA isolated from PBMCs. Arm-PCR of CDR3 regions with iRepertoire HTBI primers generated TCR beta libraries. MiXCR, applied by TCRdb to the multiplex PCR reads, yields one record per CDR3 protein. The repertoire holds 560,000 or so distinct CDR3 sequences, with 16% as singletons. The sample was also reused in another study, on T cells in Graves' hyperthyroidism and ophthalmopathy.

The sequencing used peripheral blood mononuclear cells (PBMCs), collected at new diagnosis, from a patient treated with antithyroid drugs. The receptors stem from a man between 18 and 29 years old with Graves disease.

V is TRBV11-2 and J is TRBJ2-7; a possible D gene is TRBD2 (6 bases). Per germline, CDR1 SGHAT and CDR2 FQNNGV. V lost 5 bases to trimming and J lost 0 bases, with 20 bases between them. The CDR3 loop spans 17 amino acids. The CDR3 DNA reads as TGTGCCAGCAGCCGAGACCAGAGGGGCGGGGCCTCCTACGAGCAGTACTTC. Translation: CASSRDQRGGASYEQYF.

This clonotype was seen at least ten times. The rearrangement uses TRBV6-5 and TRBJ1-1; TRBD1 might be the D (5 bases). Between the trimmed V and J ends, which lost 0 bases and 0 bases, there was a span of 17 bases. Germline V gene lookup returns CDR1 MNHEY and CDR2 SVGAGI. This CDR3 is built from 18 residues. DNA for the CDR3: TGTGCCAGCAGTTACTCAGACTTAAGACAGTACCTGAACACTGAAGCTTTCTTT. Its protein is CASSYSDLRQYLNTEAFF.

The chain joins TRBV3-1 to TRBJ2-1; TRBD2 aligns across 7 bases. Germline assignment: CDR1 LGHDT and CDR2 YNNKEL (reference sequence). J lost 3 bases, V lost 2 bases, and 4 bases had no gene match. CDR3 length: 15 residues. The CDR3 sequence is CASSQQTSSYNEQFF. CDR3 DNA: TGTGCCAGCAGCCAACAGACTAGCAGCTACAATGAGCAGTTCTTC.

The chain recombines TRBV10-3 with TRBJ1-5; D possibly corresponds to TRBD1 (6 bases). The CDR3 extends over 14 amino acids. V lost 9 bases to trimming and J lost 3 bases, with 15 bases between them. The V gene's germline CDR1 is ENHRY and CDR2 SYGVKD. CDR3 region: CAIARGATNQPQHF. The CDR3 bases are TGTGCCATTGCCCGGGGGGCGACCAATCAGCCCCAGCATTTT.

This clonotype was seen a handful of times. V gene TRBV7-9 combines with J gene TRBJ2-5, with 7 bases matching TRBD2. V was pared by 5 bases and J by 5 bases, with 8 bases of the junction left unmatched. This CDR3 spans 14 amino acids. Germline V gene lookup returns CDR1 SEHNR and CDR2 FQNEAQ (reference sequence). The CDR3 loop reads CASSQSGVAETQYF. In DNA, the CDR3 is TGTGCCAGCAGCCAAAGCGGGGTTGCGGAGACCCAGTACTTC.